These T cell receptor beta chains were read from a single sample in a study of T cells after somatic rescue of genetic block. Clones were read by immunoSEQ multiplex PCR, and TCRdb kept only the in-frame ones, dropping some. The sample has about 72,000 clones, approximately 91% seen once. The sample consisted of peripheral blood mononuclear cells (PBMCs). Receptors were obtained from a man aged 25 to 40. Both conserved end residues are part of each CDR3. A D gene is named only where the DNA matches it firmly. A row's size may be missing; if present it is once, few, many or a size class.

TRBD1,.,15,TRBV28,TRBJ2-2,TGTGCCAGCAGTCTGACAGGGGCTAACACCGGGGAGCTGTTTTTT,CASSLTGANTGELFF
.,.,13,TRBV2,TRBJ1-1,TGTGCCAGCAGTCGCAACAAGAACACTGAAGCTTTCTTT,CASSRNKNTEAFF
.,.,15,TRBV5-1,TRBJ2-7,TGCGCCAGCAGCGGGGGAGCGGGACAGATCTACGAGCAGTACTTC,CASSGGAGQIYEQYF
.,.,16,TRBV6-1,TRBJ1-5,TGTGCCAGCAGTGAAGCGGGGGGGATGTTCAATCAGCCCCAGCATTTT,CASSEAGGMFNQPQHF
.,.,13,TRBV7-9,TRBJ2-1,TGTGCCAGCAGCTTAGACGCGTACAATGAGCAGTTCTTC,CASSLDAYNEQFF
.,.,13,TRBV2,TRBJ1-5,TGTGCCAGCGCATTTAATAGCAATCAGCCCCAGCATTTT,CASAFNSNQPQHF
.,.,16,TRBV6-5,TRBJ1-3,TGTGCCAGCAGTTACTCGCGGGCAGGGTATACAAACACCATATATTTT,CASSYSRAGYTNTIYF
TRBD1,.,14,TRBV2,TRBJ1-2,TGTGCCAGCAAGGGGACAGGAAGGAACTATGGCTACACCTTC,CASKGTGRNYGYTF
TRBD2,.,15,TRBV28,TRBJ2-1,TGTGCCAGCAGGTCCGGGACTAGCGCCGCTACTGAGCAGTTCTTC,CASRSGTSAATEQFF
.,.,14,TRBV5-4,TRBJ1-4,TGTGCCAGCAGCTTCGGCACTAAAAATGAAAAACTGTTTTTT,CASSFGTKNEKLFF
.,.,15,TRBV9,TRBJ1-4,TGTGCCAGCAGCGTAACAGATGCAACTAATGAAAAACTGTTTTTT,CASSVTDATNEKLFF
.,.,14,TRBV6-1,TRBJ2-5,TGTGCCAGCAGTGAAGAAGGCTACCAAGAGACCCAGTACTTC,CASSEEGYQETQYF
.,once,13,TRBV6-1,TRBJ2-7,TGTGCCAGCAGTGTTAAAATCGGTGACGAGCAGTACTTC,CASSVKIGDEQYF
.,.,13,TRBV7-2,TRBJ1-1,TGTGCCAGCAGCTTAGAGGATCAAACTGAAGCTTTCTTT,CASSLEDQTEAFF
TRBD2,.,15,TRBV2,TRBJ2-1,TGTGCCAGCAGGGAGCGGGAGGTTAGAGACAATGAGCAGTTCTTC,CASREREVRDNEQFF
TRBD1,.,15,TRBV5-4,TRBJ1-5,TGTGCCAGCAGCTTGGGGGGACAGCCAAATCAGCCCCAGCATTTT,CASSLGGQPNQPQHF